The rows below give T cell receptor beta chains drawn from one sample of a study of blood T cell repertoires in COVID-19. Data came from immunoSEQ multiplex PCR; TCRdb stores just in-frame clones and leaves some out. This sample yields roughly 190,000 clones, of which around 88% are seen a single time; 2.5% to 3.5% belongs to the top ten. The specimen was peripheral blood. These TCRs come from a man aged 50 to 59 with active or convalescent COVID-19. Both conserved end residues are part of each CDR3. The order of the fields is clone size, D gene, V gene, J gene, CDR3 DNA, CDR3 protein. The D gene is left open where the match is weak. The size field is filled for only some rows; it gives once, few, many or a size class.

.	TRBD1	TRBV3-1/TRBV3-2	TRBJ1-2	TGTGCCAGCAGCCAAGGCGACAGGGTTTCTAACTATGGCTACACCTTC	CASSQGDRVSNYGYTF
.	TRBD1	TRBV5-1	TRBJ1-1	TGCGCCAGCAGCGTGACAGGGAATAGGATGAACACTGAAGCTTTCTTT	CASSVTGNRMNTEAFF
.	TRBD2	TRBV5-6	TRBJ2-1	TGTGCCAGCAGCTTTTCAAGAGCGGGGGGGCAGTACAATGAGCAGTTCTTC	CASSFSRAGGQYNEQFF
.	.	TRBV9	TRBJ2-5	TGTGCCAGCAGCGTAGCTACCGGGGTTGGAGGGACCCAGTACTTC	CASSVATGVGGTQYF
.	.	TRBV9	TRBJ1-2	TGTGCCAGCAGCGTCCTACGTACGGGAAACTATGGCTACACCTTC	CASSVLRTGNYGYTF
.	TRBD1	TRBV27	TRBJ2-3	TGTGCCAGCAGTCCACAGGGGGTTAGCACAGATACGCAGTATTTT	CASSPQGVSTDTQYF
.	.	TRBV28	TRBJ1-1	TGTGCCAGCAGTTTGGTCGGGACAATGCTTGAAGCTTTCTTT	CASSLVGTMLEAFF
.	TRBD1	TRBV16	TRBJ1-1	TGTGCCAGCAGCCAATCAGGAACAGGGGAAGGCACTGAAGCTTTCTTT	CASSQSGTGEGTEAFF
.	TRBD1	TRBV2	TRBJ1-4	TGTGCCAGCAGAAGGGACAGGGATGAAAAACTGTTTTTT	CASRRDRDEKLFF
.	.	TRBV7-2	TRBJ1-5	TGTGCCAGCAGTCCAAGGGCAGGGTTACATCAGCCCCAGCATTTT	CASSPRAGLHQPQHF
.	TRBD1	TRBV10-1	TRBJ1-2	TGCGCCAGCAGTGGGACAGGGTCCTATGGCTACACCTTC	CASSGTGSYGYTF
.	TRBD1	TRBV27	TRBJ2-3	TGTGCCAGCAGTCCGCGACAGGGGGACCTCACAGATACGCAGTATTTT	CASSPRQGDLTDTQYF
.	.	TRBV10-3	TRBJ1-2	TGTGCCATCAGTGAGTCCCTTCTTACAGTGAAGACTAGGTACACCTTC	CAISESLLTVKTRYTF
.	TRBD1	TRBV6-1	TRBJ2-7	TGTGCCAGCAGTGCCTCACTGGACAGGAATATTCCCCTCTACGAGCAGTACTTC	CASSASLDRNIPLYEQYF
.	.	TRBV6-6	TRBJ1-1	TGTGCCAGCACTCGACCCGACGGGGGTAACACTGAAGCTTTCTTT	CASTRPDGGNTEAFF
.	.	TRBV24-1	TRBJ2-7	TGTGCCACCAGTGATTTCCCAGGGGAAGAGCAGTACTTC	CATSDFPGEEQYF
.	TRBD1	TRBV18	TRBJ1-6	TGTGCCAGCTCCCCCGGCGACAGGGTCTATGCACCCCTCCACTTT	CASSPGDRVYAPLHF
.	.	TRBV3-1/TRBV3-2	TRBJ1-3	TGTGCCAGCAGCCTGGACATCGGAAACACCATATATTTT	CASSLDIGNTIYF
.	.	TRBV7-3	TRBJ2-1	TGTGCCAGCAGTCGGTCTCGGGGAGGGGGAAATGAGCAGTTCTTC	CASSRSRGGGNEQFF
.	.	TRBV3-1/TRBV3-2	TRBJ1-1	TGTGCCAGCAGCCAAGCAAAAACAGGGCTGGGGAACACTGAAGCTTTCTTT	CASSQAKTGLGNTEAFF
.	TRBD1	TRBV11-2	TRBJ2-7	TGTGCCAGCAGCTTGGGACACAGGGGACCCTACGAGCAGTACTTC	CASSLGHRGPYEQYF
.	TRBD1	TRBV6-5	TRBJ1-1	TGTGCCAGCAGAAAGACAGGGTTGAACACTGAAGCTTTCTTT	CASRKTGLNTEAFF
.	TRBD2	TRBV2	TRBJ2-7	TGTGCCAGCAGGCCCGGGTCGACTAGCGGGAGGGCGAGGTACGAGCAGTACTTC	CASRPGSTSGRARYEQYF
.	TRBD1	TRBV29-1	TRBJ1-1	TGCAGCGTTGAAGATCCTAGGACAGGGTCCGTGAACACTGAAGCTTTCTTT	CSVEDPRTGSVNTEAFF
once	.	TRBV30	TRBJ1-1	TGTGCCTGGAGTGAAGGTACCGGGAAAGCTTTCTTT	CAWSEGTGKAFF
.	.	TRBV11-2	TRBJ2-2	TGTGCGGCCGTCGTGGCAATTAACGGGGAGCTGTTTTTT	CAAVVAINGELFF
once	TRBD1	TRBV6-6	TRBJ1-5	TGTGCCAGCAGTTCTCTAGGGGGCTTTCTGGATCAGCCCCAGCATTTT	CASSSLGGFLDQPQHF
.	TRBD2	TRBV5-4	TRBJ2-7	TGTGCCAGCAGCTCCCGGACTAGCGGGAGTCCCAACGAGCAGTACTTC	CASSSRTSGSPNEQYF
.	.	TRBV28	TRBJ1-1	TGTGCCAGCAGTTTAGACGACATGCTTATGAACACTGAAGCTTTCTTT	CASSLDDMLMNTEAFF
once	.	TRBV28	TRBJ1-2	TGTGCCAGCAGTTTGCAGGGTGGAGCTAGATATGGCTACACCTTC	CASSLQGGARYGYTF
.	.	TRBV4-3	TRBJ2-2	TGCGCCAGCAGCCCCCGGGTGGAAACCGGGGAGCTGTTTTTT	CASSPRVETGELFF
.	.	TRBV27	TRBJ2-3	TGTGCCAGCAGTCCTAACCCCGTCTTCCCCGATACGCAGTATTTT	CASSPNPVFPDTQYF
.	TRBD2	TRBV7-7	TRBJ2-3	TGTGCTAGCAGCCTCCGACTAGCGGGGCACACAGATACGCAGTATTTT	CASSLRLAGHTDTQYF
once	.	TRBV5-8	TRBJ2-7	TGTGCCAGCAATCCCCCCGGGGAGAAGTCCTACGAGCAGTACTTC	CASNPPGEKSYEQYF
once	TRBD2	TRBV5-4	TRBJ2-1	TGTGCCAGCAGCAGTCTAGCGGGAGTTTTGGGTGAGCAGTTCTTC	CASSSLAGVLGEQFF
.	.	TRBV6-5	TRBJ2-5	TGTGCCAGCAGGGGGCAAAAGGAGACCCAGTACTTC	CASRGQKETQYF
.	.	TRBV21-1	TRBJ2-5	TGTGCCAGCAGCAAAGGGGCCACTGAGGGCAACGAAGAGACCCAGTACTTC	CASSKGATEGNEETQYF
.	TRBD1	TRBV9	TRBJ1-4	TGTGCCAGCAGCGTGCAGGACAGGTTTAATGAAAAACTGTTTTTT	CASSVQDRFNEKLFF
.	.	TRBV19	TRBJ1-1	TGTGCCAGTAGTACAGGTTTGGCTGAAGCTTTCTTT	CASSTGLAEAFF
once	.	TRBV29-1	TRBJ1-1	TGCAGCGTTGATCTGGGGCTGGAGGCTTTCTTT	CSVDLGLEAFF
.	.	TRBV5-5	TRBJ1-2	TGTGCCAGCAGCTTTCTGATCGGAGGGGTCGAACCTAGCACCTTC	CASSFLIGGVEPSTF
once	TRBD1	TRBV6-1	TRBJ1-5	TGTGCCAGCAGTGATGCCGGGACAGGGAGTAAACCCAATCAGCCCCAGCATTTT	CASSDAGTGSKPNQPQHF
.	.	TRBV29-1	TRBJ2-1	TGCAGCGCCAAAGTCCCGGGGAGCTCCTACAATGAGCAGTTCTTC	CSAKVPGSSYNEQFF
.	.	TRBV6-1	TRBJ2-3	TGTGCCAGCAGCCTCTCCCGAGATACGCAGTATTTT	CASSLSRDTQYF
.	.	TRBV9	TRBJ1-3	TGTGCCAGCAGCTCTAACTCGGGGGGAAACACCATATATTTT	CASSSNSGGNTIYF
once	.	TRBV27	TRBJ2-7	TGTGCCAGCAGTCCGACACTGACCTACGAGCAGTACTTC	CASSPTLTYEQYF
once	TRBD1	TRBV5-4	TRBJ1-4	TGTGCCAGCAGCCTGGGGGGGACAGCCTATGGGAAACTGTTTTTT	CASSLGGTAYGKLFF
.	.	TRBV4-1	TRBJ1-4	TGCGCCAGCAGCCGAATAGTCGATCCTGTGGAAAAACTGTTTTTT	CASSRIVDPVEKLFF
.	TRBD2	TRBV10-3	TRBJ2-5	TGTGCCATCAGGAAGGGACTAGCGGGAATAAAGGGCCAAGAGACCCAGTACTTC	CAIRKGLAGIKGQETQYF
.	TRBD2	TRBV6-1	TRBJ2-2	TGTGCCAGCAGTGAAGAGGCTAGCGGGATCGGGGAGCTGTTTTTT	CASSEEASGIGELFF
.	.	TRBV9	TRBJ2-5	TGTGCCAGCAGCGTAGCCGCGGGGCACCAAGAGACCCAGTACTTC	CASSVAAGHQETQYF
.	.	TRBV7-2	TRBJ2-5	TGTGCCAGCAGCCACGGGGGAAGGGAGACCCAGTACTTC	CASSHGGRETQYF
.	.	TRBV15	TRBJ1-5	TGTGCCACCAGCAGAGGGGCAAATCAGCCCCAGCATTTT	CATSRGANQPQHF
once	.	TRBV28	TRBJ1-6	TGTGCCAGCAGAACAATCGGGGGTAGTGGCTCACCCCTCCACTTT	CASRTIGGSGSPLHF